This TCR beta chain was sequenced for a study of technical replicates of blood from several donors. The CDR3 loop spans 13 amino acids. The germline V gene has CDR1 MNHEY and CDR2 SVGAGI. The V end lost 0 bases, the J end lost 4 bases, and 6 bases lay between the germline ends. TCRdb's table, derived via immunoSEQ multiplex PCR, lists solely in-frame clones and lacks some. The sample carries around 85,000 clones, over 90% recorded once. V gene TRBV6-5 combines with J gene TRBJ1-1; D unclear. The sequenced sample consisted of T cells isolated from PBMCs. This TCR was recovered from a human donor in good health. CDR3 DNA: TGTGCCAGCAGTTACTCGGGCGTCACTGAAGCTTTCTTT. Its translation is CASSYSGVTEAFF.